The clone carrying this T cell receptor beta chain was counted between two and nine times. Tagging with unique molecular identifiers was applied to individual cDNA molecules. TCRdb passed the 5' RACE reads through MiXCR, listing each CDR3 protein once. The table shows tens of thousands of distinct CDR3 sequences, with 8.7% occurring only once. The CDR3 length is 15 residues. Trimming cost V 5 bases and J 6 bases, with 17 bases left between them. CDR1 and CDR2 (germline): MNHEY, SVGEGT. This sample is drawn from a study of early T cells in non-severe SARS-CoV-2 infection. Study background: The sequenced material was bulk RNA from unsorted whole blood, and its chains were unpaired.

The TCR comes from an adult who was a healthcare worker with PCR-confirmed SARS-CoV-2 infection or an uninfected control (not recorded which). V and J are TRBV6-2 or TRBV6-3 and TRBJ2-1; D call uncertain. Specimen: whole blood, collected at baseline. The CDR3 DNA reads as TGTGCCAGCAGTGAGGACCTCCACGCCTTCAATGAGCAGTTCTTC. Translating it yields CASSEDLHAFNEQFF.